These 16 T cell receptor beta chains were sequenced from one sample in a study of T cell clones after liver transplantation. TCRdb's copy holds only in-frame clones and misses some; the assay was immunoSEQ multiplex PCR. The sample carries about 76,000 clones, around four fifths recorded once. The sequenced sample was CD4+ T cells from blood, obtained at the 22-month timepoint. The receptors derive from a human patient who received a liver transplant. Some T cells may be graft donor cells.

This clone was seen only a few times. The chain employs TRBV5-4 and TRBJ1-2; D gene uncertain. The CDR3 has 14 residues. V lost 3 bases, J lost 8 bases, and 17 bases lay in between. Per germline, CDR1 SGHNT and CDR2 YYREEE (reference sequence). CDR3 sequence reads: CASSSSYGRWGYTF. The DNA for the CDR3 is TGTGCCAGCAGCTCGTCGTATGGGCGGTGGGGCTACACCTTC. Full variable domain (remainder filled in from reference TRBV5-4 and TRBJ1-2): ETGVTQSPTHLIKTRGQQVTLRCSSQSGHNTVSWYQQALGQGPQFIFQYYREEENGRGNFPPRFSGLQFPNYSSELNVNALELDDSALYLCASSSSYGRWGYTFGSGTRLTVV.

The chain is built from TRBV18 and TRBJ2-7, with 8 bases matching TRBD1. Losses at the gene ends were 2 bases for V and 3 bases for J; bases not matched to a gene: 3. The CDR3 spans 14 residues. Germline CDR1 and CDR2: KGHSH and LQKENI. In DNA, the CDR3 is TGTGCCAGCTCACCAGGGGGACAGGACTACGAGCAGTACTTC. As protein: CASSPGGQDYEQYF. Together with reference TRBV18 and TRBJ2-7, the CDR3 gives the full variable domain: NAGVMQNPRHLVRRRGQEARLRCSPMKGHSHVYWYRQLPEEGLKFMVYLQKENIIDESGMPKERFSAEFPKEGPSILRIQQVVRGDSAAYFCASSPGGQDYEQYFGPGTRLTVT.

This clone was detected once. This chain joins TRBV4-2 and TRBJ2-3; 11 nucleotides match TRBD2. J was trimmed by 8 bases and V by 0 bases; bases with no gene match: 7. This CDR3 is built from 16 residues. CDR1 and CDR2 from the germline V gene are LGHNA and YNFKEQ. CDR3 loop: CASSQETSGSRVTQYF. CDR3 in DNA: TGTGCCAGCAGCCAAGAAACTAGCGGGAGCAGGGTTACGCAGTATTTT.

This sequence joins TRBV5-4 and TRBJ1-3; D unclear. V lost 0 bases and J lost 0, with 13 bases in between. CDR1 is SGHNT, CDR2 YYREEE, per germline (reference sequence). This CDR3 contains 17 residues. The CDR3 here is CASSLAVGSLSGNTIYF. The CDR3 DNA sequence: TGTGCCAGCAGCTTGGCGGTAGGCAGCCTCTCTGGAAACACCATATATTTT.

CDR3 nucleotides: TGTGCCAGCAGCTTGTATGACCGACTTGGCACAGATACGCAGTATTTT. It codes for CASSLYDRLGTDTQYF. The chain employs TRBV5-5 and TRBJ2-3; D is undetermined. Germline loops: CDR1 SGHKS, CDR2 YYEKEE (reference sequence). The germline V and J ends were trimmed by 1 base and 1 base, with 13 bases remaining between them. This CDR3 region has 16 residues.

This clone is medium-sized within its sample. V gene TRBV9 combines with J gene TRBJ2-7; maybe TRBD1 (7 bases). From germline, CDR1 is SGDLS and CDR2 YYNGEE. Trimming stripped 1 base from V and 6 bases from J, with 14 bases between. The CDR3 runs 14 residues. CDR3 nucleotide sequence: TGTGCCAGCAGCGTATTAGGGCAGGGGGGCGAGCAGTACTTC. This translates into CASSVLGQGGEQYF.

The chain employs TRBV2 and TRBJ2-7; a possible D gene is TRBD1 (5 bases). CDR1 and CDR2 from the germline V gene are SNHLY and FYNNEI. Trimming removed 6 bases at V and 2 bases at J, with 14 bases between. The CDR3 spans 14 residues. CDR3 protein: CASRSAGQAYEQYF. CDR3 DNA sequence: TGTGCCAGCAGGTCGGCTGGACAAGCCTACGAGCAGTACTTC.

This chain connects TRBV5-5 to TRBJ2-5; perhaps TRBD2 as D (6 bases). Trimming left V 4 bases short and J 2 bases short, with 12 bases between. The CDR3 loop spans 14 amino acids. The germline V gene encodes CDR1 SGHKS and CDR2 YYEKEE (reference sequence). The CDR3, as DNA: TGTGCCAGCAGCCGCGGGGCCAGGCAAGAGACCCAGTACTTC. This codes for CASSRGARQETQYF. The full variable domain, completed using reference TRBV5-5 and TRBJ2-5, is DAGVTQSPTHLIKTRGQQVTLRCSPISGHKSVSWYQQVLGQGPQFIFQYYEKEERGRGNFPDRFSARQFPNYSSELNVNALLLGDSALYLCASSRGARQETQYFGPGTRLLVL.

This clone was recorded a few times. V usage is TRBV4-1 and J usage is TRBJ2-3; TRBD1 matches 7 bases. Unmatched junction bases numbered 9, after V lost 4 bases and J lost 5 bases. This CDR3 region has 15 residues. The germline gives CDR1 MGHRA, CDR2 YSYEKL. DNA of the CDR3: TGCGCCAGCAGCCTTCGGACAGGTGTGGGAGATACGCAGTATTTT. This sequence encodes CASSLRTGVGDTQYF.

V and J are TRBV9 and TRBJ1-1; unclear D gene. Trimming shortened V by 0 bases and J by 8 bases, and 8 bases separated the two germline ends. Germline lookup yields CDR1 SGDLS and CDR2 YYNGEE. The CDR3 is made up of 12 amino acids. The CDR3 nucleotides are TGTGCCAGCAGCGTAGTAGGTGGCGAAGCTTTCTTT. Amino acid sequence: CASSVVGGEAFF.

The chain is built from TRBV11-2 and TRBJ2-7, with a weak D call TRBD1 (6 bases). The V end was cut by 5 bases, the J end by 2 bases, with 10 bases between. The CDR3 runs 13 residues. CDR1 is SGHAT, CDR2 FQNNGV, per germline. CDR3 coding DNA: TGTGCCAGCAGCCCTAGGACAGCCTACGAGCAGTACTTC. Translated: CASSPRTAYEQYF.

This clone was recorded once. The rearrangement uses TRBV28 and TRBJ2-2; 8 bases fit TRBD2. The CDR3 loop spans 15 amino acids. Looked up from germline, CDR1 is MDHEN and CDR2 is SYDVKM. V was clipped by 8 bases and J by 4 bases; unmatched bases: 9. CDR3 DNA sequence: TGTGCCAGCGGCCTGGCGGGGGGTGCCACCGGGGAGCTGTTTTTT. This gives the protein CASGLAGGATGELFF.

This sequence joins TRBV6-6 and TRBJ2-7; the D gene is possibly TRBD2 (6 bases). The CDR3 is 14 amino acids. Germline assignment: CDR1 MNHNY and CDR2 SVGAGI (reference sequence). V was pared by 5 bases and J by 5 bases, with 16 bases between. The CDR3 DNA sequence: TGTGCCAGCAGTCCCCGGGCGGGAAGGGACGAGCAGTACTTC. Translated, it gives CASSPRAGRDEQYF.

This chain connects TRBV7-3 to TRBJ2-1, with D tentatively TRBD1 (7 bases). This CDR3 is built from 17 residues. Germline V gene lookup returns CDR1 SGHTA and CDR2 FQGTGA. The V end was cut by 2 bases, the J end by 5 bases, with 19 bases between. The CDR3 loop is CASSLQGGSRSDNEQFF. The CDR3 DNA is TGTGCCAGCAGCTTACAGGGGGGCAGTAGGTCCGACAATGAGCAGTTCTTC.

The V call is TRBV9, the J call TRBJ2-5, with D perhaps TRBD1 or TRBD2 (5 bases each). The CDR3 extends over 17 amino acids. Germline lookup yields CDR1 SGDLS and CDR2 YYNGEE. With 4 bases removed from V and 2 bases from J, the gap between germline ends came to 21 bases. The CDR3: CASSLADRGVGQETQYF. CDR3 nucleotides: TGTGCCAGCAGCCTAGCAGATAGAGGGGTTGGACAAGAGACCCAGTACTTC.

The chain couples TRBV5-1 to TRBJ2-2; 12 nucleotides align to TRBD2. V was clipped by 6 bases and J by 1 base; unmatched bases: 4. The length of the CDR3 is 16 residues. Germline CDR1 is SGHRS and CDR2 is YFSETQ. The CDR3 reads CASTMGLAGNTGELFF. The CDR3 DNA reads TGCGCCAGCACCATGGGACTAGCGGGGAACACCGGGGAGCTGTTTTTT.